The 12 T cell receptor beta chains below were found in one sample sequenced in a study of human T cells and chemical hapten exposure. Time point denoted: patch test 1, 2 weeks after DPC sensitization. Treatment reported: therapeutic diphenylcyclopropenone sensitization with weekly scalp DPC. TCRdb independently ran MiXCR on the RACE reads; one entry per CDR3 protein. The sample contains fewer than 400,000 distinct CDR3 sequences, under 9% of which appear only once. The starting material was whole blood, obtained in connection with sensitization to the hapten diphenylcyclopropenone (DPC). The source is a woman younger than 30 with alopecia areata. Some clones in this sample may be carry-over from other donors' samples.

The chain employs TRBV7-9 and TRBJ2-7; possible D gene TRBD1, 5 bases. V was shortened by 2 bases and J by 6 bases, with 14 bases between the two germline ends. The CDR3 extends over 14 amino acids. Germline V gene data show CDR1 as SEHNR and CDR2 as FQNEAQ (reference sequence). Written as DNA, the CDR3 is TGTGCCAGCAGCTTACGTCAGGGTATAAGCGAGCAGTACTTC. Its protein is CASSLRQGISEQYF.

This clonotype occurred many times. The chain links TRBV5-1 to TRBJ2-7; TRBD2 aligns across 8 bases. The germline V gene has CDR1 SGHRS and CDR2 YFSETQ. This CDR3 is built from 15 residues. V gave up 0 bases and J gave up 2 bases; unmatched junction bases: 4. CDR3 region: CASSLAGGETYEQYF. The CDR3 DNA follows: TGCGCCAGCAGCTTGGCCGGGGGGGAAACCTACGAGCAGTACTTC. Variable domain in full (rest from reference TRBV5-1 and TRBJ2-7): KAGVTQTPRYLIKTRGQQVTLSCSPISGHRSVSWYQQTPGQGLQFLFEYFSETQRNKGNFPGRFSGRQFSNSRSEMNVSTLELGDSALYLCASSLAGGETYEQYFGPGTRLTVT.

This clonotype was seen a few times. This sequence joins TRBV7-9 and TRBJ2-7; 12 bases are a match to TRBD1. The length of the CDR3 is 18 residues. CDR1 SEHNR and CDR2 FQNEAQ come from the germline V gene (reference sequence). J was trimmed by 6 bases and V by 4 bases; bases with no gene match: 16. The CDR3 spells CASSSTHRDRGRSGEQYF. CDR3 nucleotide sequence: TGTGCCAGCAGCTCCACTCACCGGGACAGGGGGCGGAGCGGCGAGCAGTACTTC.

This clonotype was seen more than once but under ten times. The genes are TRBV12-3 or TRBV12-4 and TRBJ1-6, with no clear D. The ends were cut back, 3 bases at V and 10 bases at J, with 13 bases in the middle. The CDR3 covers 14 residues. CDR3 DNA sequence: TGTGCCAGCAGTTTCGAGGGTTTGGGGTCACCCCTCCACTTT. This encodes CASSFEGLGSPLHF.

This clonotype was seen only a few times. This rearrangement joins TRBV6-5 to TRBJ1-1; 7 nucleotides match TRBD1. Trimming took 6 bases from V and 7 from J; bases not matched to a gene: 11. The CDR3 runs to 14 residues. In germline, CDR1 is MNHEY, CDR2 SVGAGI. CDR3 sequence: CASRSPGGLGEAFF. The CDR3 DNA follows: TGTGCCAGCAGGTCTCCAGGGGGGCTCGGTGAAGCTTTCTTT.

This clonotype was detected many times. The chain links TRBV29-1 to TRBJ1-1; weak D call: TRBD1 (6 bases). Trimming took off 4 bases at V and 9 bases at J, with 18 bases between the two ends. This CDR3 spans 13 amino acids. Germline loops: CDR1 SQVTM, CDR2 ANQGSEA. The CDR3: CSVVDSTPLKAFF. In nucleotides, the CDR3 is TGCAGCGTTGTGGACAGCACCCCACTGAAAGCTTTCTTT.

This clonotype was counted ten times or more. The rearrangement uses TRBV19 and TRBJ2-7; 9 bases are shared with TRBD1. CDR1 and CDR2 from the germline V gene are LNHDA and SQIVND (reference sequence). V was pared by 4 bases and J by 3 bases, with 7 bases of the junction left unmatched. The CDR3 extends over 15 amino acids. The CDR3 spells CASSKPGTGNYEQYF. The CDR3 DNA sequence: TGTGCCAGTAGTAAACCCGGGACAGGGAACTACGAGCAGTACTTC.

This clonotype was found many times. The genes are TRBV14 and TRBJ1-2; TRBD1 might be the D (5 bases). V lost 1 base, J lost 4 bases, and 13 bases lay in between. Looked up from germline, CDR1 is SGHDN and CDR2 is FVKESK. The CDR3 is made up of 15 amino acids. DNA for the CDR3: TGTGCCAGCAGCCAAGGGGGGACGACAGTCTATGGCTACACCTTC. It codes for CASSQGGTTVYGYTF. The whole variable domain, remainder taken from reference TRBV14 and TRBJ1-2, is EAGVTQFPSHSVIEKGQTVTLRCDPISGHDNLYWYRRVMGKEIKFLLHFVKESKQDESGMPNNRFLAERTGGTYSTLKVQPAELEDSGVYFCASSQGGTTVYGYTFGSGTRLTVV.

This clonotype has just a few counts. The chain combines TRBV7-8 with TRBJ2-2; TRBD2 agrees at 8 bases. CDR3 length: 16 residues. Unmatched junction bases numbered 6, after V lost 4 bases and J lost 2 bases. Germline V gene sequence: CDR1 SGHVS, CDR2 FQNEAQ. This CDR3 reads CASSSRSGTNTGELFF. The CDR3 DNA reads TGTGCCAGCAGCTCTCGTAGCGGGACCAACACCGGGGAGCTGTTTTTT. Drawing the rest from reference TRBV7-8 and TRBJ2-2, the complete variable domain is GAGVSQSPRYKVAKRGQDVALRCDPISGHVSLFWYQQALGQGPEFLTYFQNEAQLDKSGLPSDRFFAERPEGSVSTLKIQRTQQEDSAVYLCASSSRSGTNTGELFFGEGSRLTVL.

This clonotype was picked up many times. The rearrangement joins TRBV28 to TRBJ1-4; 7 bases match TRBD1. Germline lookup yields CDR1 MDHEN and CDR2 SYDVKM. The V segment lost 4 bases and the J segment 11 bases; nucleotides outside the gene matches: 16. This CDR3 comprises 16 residues. CDR3 loop: CASSSSRTGRLRKLFF. The DNA for the CDR3 is TGTGCCAGCAGTTCATCACGGACAGGCCGCCTTAGGAAACTGTTTTTT.

This clonotype came up many times. The rearrangement joins TRBV11-2 to TRBJ2-1, with D perhaps TRBD1 (6 bases). Germline V lookup: CDR1 SGHAT, CDR2 FQNNGV. Trimming removed 4 bases at V and 1 base at J, with 11 bases between. The CDR3 runs to 15 residues. The chain's CDR3 is CASSSTGLSYNEQFF. Written as DNA, the CDR3 is TGTGCCAGCAGCTCGACAGGATTATCCTACAATGAGCAGTTCTTC.

The table lists this clonotype with a few counts. This rearrangement joins TRBV7-3 to TRBJ2-1; D assignment may be TRBD1 or TRBD2 (5 bases each). This CDR3 is built from 16 residues. The V gene's germline CDR1 is SGHTA and CDR2 FQGTGA. The germline V and J ends were trimmed by 5 bases and 1 base, with 15 bases remaining between them. CDR3 region: CASSPSGTLSYNEQFF. In DNA form, the CDR3 reads TGTGCCAGCAGCCCCTCCGGGACCCTTTCCTACAATGAGCAGTTCTTC. The variable domain in full, with the rest retrieved from reference TRBV7-3 and TRBJ2-1, is GAGVSQTPSNKVTEKGKYVELRCDPISGHTALYWYRQSLGQGPEFLIYFQGTGAADDSGLPNDRFFAVRPEGSVSTLKIQRTERGDSAVYLCASSPSGTLSYNEQFFGPGTRLTVL.